Presented here are 32 T cell receptor beta chains from one specimen sequenced in a study of beta chain features in type 1 diabetes. Sequencing targeted expressed TCRB transcripts, as all isolated RNA had been reverse transcribed. The assay was immunoSEQ multiplex PCR, and TCRdb's table has in-frame clones only and misses some. The sample contains under 400,000 clones, 13% to 15% of which appear only once. What was sequenced was central memory CD4+ T cells from blood. The receptors were sampled from a man aged 25 to 40 in good health.

This clone appeared a few times. This rearrangement joins TRBV6-5 to TRBJ2-5, with D uncertain. The CDR3 spans 14 residues. V gave up 5 bases and J gave up 0 bases, with 10 bases separating them. CDR1 and CDR2 (germline): MNHEY, SVGAGI. The CDR3 DNA is TGTGCCAGCAGTAAGCAGACGTACCAAGAGACCCAGTACTTC. Protein sequence: CASSKQTYQETQYF.

The sample holds a few counts of this clone. The V gene is TRBV5-1, the J gene TRBJ2-3; weak D call: TRBD1 (5 bases). Germline assignment: CDR1 SGHRS and CDR2 YFSETQ. There are 15 residues in the CDR3. V lost 0 bases to trimming and J lost 5 bases, with 13 bases between them. As DNA, the CDR3 is TGCGCCAGCAGCTTGGCGGCAGGGATAATAGATACGCAGTATTTT. Translation gives CASSLAAGIIDTQYF.

To note about this clone: Other DNA sequences from this sample encode an identical CDR3 as well. The chain employs TRBV7-2 and TRBJ1-1; D gene unclear. The CDR3 totals 14 residues. V was shortened by 0 bases and J by 3 bases, with 8 bases between the two germline ends. Germline V CDR1 and CDR2: SGHTA, FQGNSA. The CDR3 region has the DNA TGTGCCAGCAGCTTAGCTGGCCGGTACACTGAAGCTTTCTTT. Encoded protein: CASSLAGRYTEAFF.

The V gene is TRBV7-6, the J gene TRBJ2-6, with TRBD1 matching 7 bases. The CDR3 runs to 17 residues. Germline CDR1 SGHVS, CDR2 FNYEAQ. After removal of 5 bases from V and 0 bases from J, the junction contained 7 bases not matched to a gene. The CDR3 loop is CASSRQGEISGANVLTF. In DNA, the CDR3 is TGTGCCAGCAGCAGACAGGGAGAGATCTCTGGGGCCAACGTCCTGACTTTC.

This clone was seen a few times. The rearrangement joins TRBV7-2 to TRBJ2-1; D is undetermined. Germline loops: CDR1 SGHTA, CDR2 FQGNSA. Trimming left V 1 base short and J 5 bases short, with 9 bases between. The CDR3 is 14 residues long. The CDR3 DNA follows: TGTGCCAGCAGCTTAGGGGGTGGTGACAATGAGCAGTTCTTC. Translated: CASSLGGGDNEQFF.

Comment on this clone: A much larger clonotype is one base distant, so this may be a read error. This chain links TRBV5-6 with TRBJ1-5; D not resolved. Trimming cost V 3 bases and J 1 base, with 8 bases left between them. The germline gives CDR1 SGHDT, CDR2 YYEEEE. The CDR3 has 14 residues. The CDR3 DNA reads as TGTGCCAGCAGCTCTGAGTTGAGCAATCAGCCCCAGCATTTT. Its translation: CASSSELSNQPQHF.

This clone was seen a few times. This chain connects TRBV29-1 to TRBJ2-1, with 12 bases lining up with TRBD2. V lost 4 bases and J lost 4; bases outside the gene matches: 5. This CDR3 contains 15 residues. The germline CDR1 and CDR2 sequences are SQVTM and ANQGSEA. CDR3 in amino acids: CSVVRLAGVYNEQFF. CDR3 DNA: TGCAGCGTTGTAAGACTAGCGGGAGTATACAATGAGCAGTTCTTC.

This clone has just a few counts. As DNA, the CDR3 is TGTGCCAGCAGCACTCAGAAGAACACTGAAGCTTTCTTT. This gives the protein CASSTQKNTEAFF. The rearrangement uses TRBV7-8 and TRBJ1-1; no reliable D call. The CDR3 is made up of 13 amino acids. The V end was cut by 5 bases, the J end by 1 base, with 8 bases between. Germline CDR1 reads SGHVS; CDR2 reads FQNEAQ.

The rearrangement uses TRBV11-2 and TRBJ2-5; 9 bases align to TRBD2. The V gene end was trimmed by 1 base and the J gene end by 2 bases; junction bases not matched to a gene: 5. This CDR3 has 16 amino acids. Germline V gene data show CDR1 as SGHAT and CDR2 as FQNNGV. The CDR3 sequence is CASSLVGLAGQETQYF. The CDR3 DNA sequence: TGTGCCAGCAGCTTAGTCGGGCTAGCGGGACAAGAGACCCAGTACTTC.

This chain links TRBV4-3 with TRBJ1-2; D unclear. V gave up 8 bases and J gave up 4 bases, with 8 bases separating them. Germline CDR1 LGHNA, CDR2 YSLEER. The CDR3 spans 11 residues. The DNA for the CDR3 is TGCGCCAGCGGGATGGGCTATGGCTACACCTTC. It encodes CASGMGYGYTF.

This clone was counted a few times. V usage is TRBV5-6 and J usage is TRBJ1-6; D possibly corresponds to TRBD1 (5 bases). V gave up 4 bases and J gave up 8 bases, with 22 bases separating them. The length of the CDR3 is 17 residues. Germline V gives CDR1 SGHDT, CDR2 YYEEEE. CDR3 sequence (DNA): TGTGCCAGCAGCGCACCACCGCCGGGCAGGGTGGATTCACCCCTCCACTTT. The encoded protein is CASSAPPPGRVDSPLHF. Using reference TRBV5-6 and TRBJ1-6 for the parts outside the CDR3, the full variable domain is DAGVTQSPTHLIKTRGQQVTLRCSPKSGHDTVSWYQQALGQGPQFIFQYYEEEERQRGNFPDRFSGHQFPNYSSELNVNALLLGDSALYLCASSAPPPGRVDSPLHFGNGTRLTVT.

This clone was seen repeatedly, ten times or more. The chain has TRBV7-9 and TRBJ1-5, with D hard to call. The CDR3 runs to 14 residues. Looked up from germline, CDR1 is SEHNR and CDR2 is FQNEAQ (reference sequence). Trimming left V 5 bases short and J 3 bases short, with 11 bases between. The CDR3 here is CASSPDSYNQPQHF. CDR3 DNA: TGTGCCAGCAGCCCCGACTCTTACAATCAGCCCCAGCATTTT.

This chain joins TRBV11-2 and TRBJ2-6; D gene ambiguous. Germline V gene lookup returns CDR1 SGHAT and CDR2 FQNNGV. This CDR3 is 15 amino acids long. Deletions cut 1 base from V and 2 bases from J, with 6 bases between. CDR3 nucleotides: TGTGCCAGCAGCTTAGTTAGGGCTGGGGCCAACGTCCTGACTTTC. Translated, it gives CASSLVRAGANVLTF.

In its sample, this clone was seen a few times. The chain is built from TRBV7-2 and TRBJ1-5, with 10 bases fitting TRBD1. CDR1 is SGHTA, CDR2 FQGNSA, per germline. The CDR3 length is 17 residues. The trim removed 1 base at V and 3 bases at J, leaving 6 bases unmatched. The CDR3 is CASSLVGTGASNQPQHF. CDR3 sequence (DNA): TGTGCCAGCAGCTTAGTTGGGACAGGGGCGTCCAATCAGCCCCAGCATTTT.

The chain joins TRBV5-1 to TRBJ2-2; D not resolved. CDR1 is SGHRS and CDR2 is YFSETQ in the germline V gene. The CDR3 runs 14 residues. The V end was cut by 2 bases, the J end by 6 bases, with 11 bases between. CDR3 nucleotides: TGCGCCAGCAGCTTAATAGAACATCCCGGGGAGCTGTTTTTT. Protein sequence: CASSLIEHPGELFF.

Many counts were recorded for this clone. Other nucleotide sequences from this sample produce the same CDR3. This rearrangement joins TRBV6-5 to TRBJ2-4, with D tentatively TRBD1 (5 bases). V shed 2 bases and J shed 7 bases, with 6 bases lying between them. Per germline, CDR1 MNHEY and CDR2 SVGAGI. The CDR3 is 12 amino acids. CDR3 in DNA: TGTGCCAGCAGTTACAGGGGTAACATTCAGTACTTC. The encoded protein is CASSYRGNIQYF.

This clone was counted at least ten times. The chain combines TRBV7-2 with TRBJ2-1; 8 bases match TRBD2. Trimming cost V 5 bases and J 9 bases; bases outside gene matches: 12. The germline V gene has CDR1 SGHTA and CDR2 FQGNSA. CDR3 length: 15 residues. The CDR3 sequence: CASSKERERTREQFF. In nucleotides, the CDR3 is TGTGCCAGCAGCAAGGAGCGGGAGCGTACGCGTGAGCAGTTCTTC.

The V and J genes are TRBV11-1 and TRBJ2-1, with 7 bases that match TRBD2. The germline gives CDR1 SGHAT, CDR2 FQDESV (reference sequence). The V gene end was trimmed by 1 base and the J gene end by 0 bases; junction bases not matched to a gene: 6. The CDR3 spans 17 residues. CDR3 nucleotides: TGTGCCAGCAGCTTAGATCCAGCGGGGAGCTCCTACAATGAGCAGTTCTTC. Residues: CASSLDPAGSSYNEQFF.

This clone turned up a few times. V usage is TRBV5-4 and J usage is TRBJ2-5; D is possibly TRBD1 (5 bases). Germline loops: CDR1 SGHNT, CDR2 YYREEE (reference sequence). Trimming stripped 0 bases from V and 1 base from J, with 7 bases between. The CDR3 runs 14 residues. CDR3 amino acids: CASSLARAQETQYF. The CDR3 DNA sequence: TGTGCCAGCAGCTTGGCCAGGGCCCAAGAGACCCAGTACTTC.

This clone was observed at least ten times. The CDR3 loop is CASSRDRGREQFF. The CDR3 DNA reads TGTGCCAGCTCCCGGGACAGGGGCCGGGAGCAGTTCTTC. The chain combines TRBV7-2 with TRBJ2-1, with 10 bases matching TRBD1. The germline gives CDR1 SGHTA, CDR2 FQGNSA. The CDR3 has 13 amino acids. The V and J ends lost 8 bases and 10 bases, in that order; junction bases with no gene match: 8.

This clone was counted between two and nine times. V gene TRBV20-1 combines with J gene TRBJ2-3; possibly TRBD2 for D (6 bases). The CDR3 has 11 amino acids. V lost 3 bases and J lost 5, with 6 bases in between. Germline CDR1 and CDR2: DFQATT and SNEGSKA (reference sequence). This chain's CDR3 is CSASGRDTQYF. The DNA for the CDR3 is TGCAGTGCTAGCGGGAGAGATACGCAGTATTTT.

The sample holds many counts of this clone. The rearrangement uses TRBV6-1 and TRBJ2-7; D gene ambiguous. The CDR3 is 13 residues long. V lost 1 base and J 0 bases, leaving 4 bases between the germline ends. Germline lookup yields CDR1 MNHNS and CDR2 SASEGT. CDR3 residues: CASSEVGSYEQYF. CDR3 sequence (DNA): TGTGCCAGCAGTGAAGTGGGCTCCTACGAGCAGTACTTC.

The rearrangement joins TRBV30 to TRBJ1-3; D is possibly TRBD1 (5 bases). Germline V lookup: CDR1 GTSNPN, CDR2 SVGIG (reference sequence). With 1 base removed from V and 0 bases from J, the gap between germline ends came to 7 bases. The CDR3 covers 14 residues. In DNA form, the CDR3 reads TGTGCCTGGAGTGGGGGGATCTCTGGAAACACCATATATTTT. Amino acids: CAWSGGISGNTIYF.

The V call is TRBV15, the J call TRBJ1-2; possible D gene TRBD1, 6 bases. Germline V gene sequence: CDR1 LNHNV, CDR2 YYDKDF (reference sequence). The CDR3 runs to 14 residues. Trimming took off 4 bases at V and 8 bases at J, with 17 bases between the two ends. The CDR3 loop is CATSKEVSGAGYTF. The CDR3, as DNA: TGTGCCACCAGCAAAGAAGTTTCAGGGGCCGGCTACACCTTC. Based on the CDR3 plus reference TRBV15 and TRBJ1-2, the full variable domain is DAMVIQNPRYQVTQFGKPVTLSCSQTLNHNVMYWYQQKSSQAPKLLFHYYDKDFNNEADTPDNFQSRRPNTSFCFLDIRSPGLGDTAMYLCATSKEVSGAGYTFGSGTRLTVV.

The chain combines TRBV19 with TRBJ2-4; 13 bases are a match to TRBD2. With 5 bases clipped from V and 10 bases from J, the junction kept 20 bases outside the gene matches. Germline V gene sequence: CDR1 LNHDA, CDR2 SQIVND (reference sequence). The CDR3 runs to 19 residues. CDR3 sequence (DNA): TGTGCCAGTAGTTCACCCGGGACTAGCGGGACGCGGTACGAGTGGATTCAGTACTTC. Encoded protein: CASSSPGTSGTRYEWIQYF.

The chain is built from TRBV5-4 and TRBJ2-3; 10 bases are shared with TRBD2. The V gene's germline CDR1 is SGHNT and CDR2 YYREEE (reference sequence). The V segment lost 3 bases and the J segment 2 bases; nucleotides outside the gene matches: 6. The CDR3 length is 16 residues. The CDR3 DNA reads TGTGCCAGCAGCTCAGCGGGGGGGCTTAACACAGATACGCAGTATTTT. It codes for CASSSAGGLNTDTQYF.

This clone was counted at least ten times. CDR3 bases: TGTGCCAGCAGCTTAGTTACAGGGGGGCACACTGAAGCTTTCTTT. It encodes CASSLVTGGHTEAFF. The rearrangement uses TRBV11-2 and TRBJ1-1; 8 bases line up with TRBD1. The CDR3 covers 15 residues. Germline V lookup: CDR1 SGHAT, CDR2 FQNNGV. The J segment lost 3 bases and the V segment lost 1 base, leaving 4 bases of the junction unmatched.

This clone was observed a handful of times. This sample also contains other DNA sequences that code for the same CDR3. The rearrangement joins TRBV18 to TRBJ2-1; D call uncertain. The germline gives CDR1 KGHSH, CDR2 LQKENI. CDR3 size: 11 residues. V lost 3 bases and J 6 bases, leaving 3 bases between the germline ends. The DNA for the CDR3 is TGTGCCAGCTCACCTCGCAATGAGCAGTTCTTC. As protein: CASSPRNEQFF.

The chain recombines TRBV27 with TRBJ2-1; no firm D call. Germline V gene data show CDR1 as MNHEY and CDR2 as SMNVEV (reference sequence). V dropped 8 bases and J dropped 0 bases, with 8 bases sitting between them. This CDR3 comprises 13 residues. CDR3 sequence reads: CASSLYSYNEQFF. In nucleotides, the CDR3 is TGTGCCAGCTCACTATACTCCTACAATGAGCAGTTCTTC.

In this sample, this clone turned up many times. V and J are TRBV4-3 and TRBJ1-5, with D possibly being TRBD1 (6 bases). This CDR3 has 15 amino acids. V lost 0 bases to trimming and J lost 10 bases, with 16 bases between them. CDR1 is LGHNA, CDR2 YSLEER, per germline. CDR3 in DNA: TGCGCCAGCAGCCAAGACTCCAGGGGTTCGGTCCCCCAGCATTTT. It codes for CASSQDSRGSVPQHF.

This clone was recorded many times. The chain recombines TRBV29-1 with TRBJ2-7; D might be TRBD1 or TRBD2, each matching 5 bases. Trimming took off 7 bases at V and 1 base at J, with 14 bases between the two ends. Germline V gene sequence: CDR1 SQVTM, CDR2 ANQGSEA. The CDR3 is 13 amino acids. The CDR3 sequence is CSGRGRASYEQYV. CDR3 nucleotide sequence: TGCAGCGGCCGGGGCAGGGCATCCTACGAGCAGTACGTC.

The chain uses TRBV7-2 and TRBJ2-3, with D unresolved. The V end lost 4 bases, the J end lost 8 bases, and 16 bases lay between the germline ends. Looked up from germline, CDR1 is SGHTA and CDR2 is FQGNSA. The length of the CDR3 is 14 residues. This CDR3 is CASSSAVGRGTQYF. For the CDR3, the DNA is TGTGCCAGCAGCTCGGCGGTAGGTCGCGGTACGCAGTATTTT.